These 14 T cell receptor beta chains originate from one sample sequenced in a study of cytomegalovirus exposure and HLA in healthy donors. The study ran its PCR with 60 Vbeta and 13 Jbeta primers. Clones were sequenced by immunoSEQ multiplex PCR, and TCRdb holds only the in-frame ones, with some missing. The table has tens of thousands of clones, about 65% seen once. The sample comprised PBMCs. The receptors stem from a man in his fifties or sixties in good health and CMV-seropositive.

This clone was recorded a few times. J is TRBJ1-2 and V is TRBV9; 7 bases are shared with TRBD1. This CDR3 has 16 amino acids. Trimming took 0 bases from V and 8 from J; bases not matched to a gene: 13. Germline lookup yields CDR1 SGDLS and CDR2 YYNGEE. As DNA, the CDR3 is TGTGCCAGCAGCGTAGGAGGAGGGGGCGACCTGGAGGGCTACACCTTC. Protein product: CASSVGGGGDLEGYTF.

The V call is TRBV1, the J call TRBJ1-5. TRBV1 is a listed pseudogene. The CDR3 has 15 residues. The CDR3 sequence is CTSRHTGKPYQPQHF. Here the CDR3 DNA reads TGCACCAGCAGGCATACCGGGAAACCCTATCAGCCCCAGCATTTT.

The chain carries TRBV5-1 and TRBJ2-1; 9 bases are a match to TRBD2. Losses at the gene ends were 0 bases for V and 7 bases for J; bases not matched to a gene: 8. Germline loops: CDR1 SGHRS, CDR2 YFSETQ. This CDR3 region has 16 residues. Here the CDR3 reads CASSLGWLAGTNEQFF. CDR3 bases: TGCGCCAGCAGCTTGGGATGGCTAGCGGGGACGAATGAGCAGTTCTTC.

This chain joins TRBV5-1 and TRBJ1-1; perhaps TRBD1 as D (5 bases). CDR1 SGHRS and CDR2 YFSETQ come from the germline V gene. V was pared by 4 bases and J by 6 bases, with 10 bases between. CDR3 length: 12 residues. The CDR3 DNA sequence: TGCGCCAGCAGCATAGGACAAGCTGAAGCTTTCTTT. Its translation: CASSIGQAEAFF.

This chain uses TRBV29-1 with TRBJ2-5; 13 nucleotides align to TRBD2. V dropped 6 bases and J dropped 1; count of bases not matched to a gene: 17. Per germline, CDR1 SQVTM and CDR2 ANQGSEA. The CDR3 has 19 amino acids. Written as DNA, the CDR3 is TGCAGCGTCCAGCCGCAGGCGACTAGCGGGAGGACAATCCAAGAGACCCAGTACTTC. The encoded protein is CSVQPQATSGRTIQETQYF. Complete variable domain (other parts from reference TRBV29-1 and TRBJ2-5): SAVISQKPSRDICQRGTSLTIQCQVDSQVTMMFWYRQQPGQSLTLIATANQGSEATYESGFVIDKFPISRPNLTFSTLTVSNMSPEDSSIYLCSVQPQATSGRTIQETQYFGPGTRLLVL.

This clone was seen just once. The chain has TRBV4-2 and TRBJ1-5, with TRBD1 as a possible D gene (5 bases). V was pared by 0 bases and J by 3 bases, with 9 bases between. Germline CDR1 reads LGHNA; CDR2 reads YNFKEQ. This CDR3 spans 15 amino acids. The CDR3 protein is CASSQEKGINQPQHF. As DNA, the CDR3 is TGTGCCAGCAGCCAAGAAAAGGGGATCAATCAGCCCCAGCATTTT.

The chain has TRBV29-1 and TRBJ2-3, with 9 bases lining up with TRBD2. In germline, CDR1 is SQVTM, CDR2 ANQGSEA. The CDR3 is 16 residues long. The V and J ends lost 3 bases and 5 bases, in that order; junction bases with no gene match: 12. CDR3 DNA sequence: TGCAGCGTTGAGGGGGCCGCGGGAGGGGTAGTAGATACGCAGTATTTT. Protein: CSVEGAAGGVVDTQYF.

The rearrangement uses TRBV5-6 and TRBJ2-3; weak D call: TRBD2 (5 bases). The CDR3 length is 13 residues. V gave up 3 bases and J gave up 4 bases, with 9 bases separating them. Germline CDR1 reads SGHDT; CDR2 reads YYEEEE. The CDR3 DNA reads as TGTGCCAGCAGCTCGGGGATCTCAGATACGCAGTATTTT. It translates to CASSSGISDTQYF.

The V and J genes are TRBV4-2 and TRBJ2-1, with TRBD2 matching over 9 bases. The CDR3 spans 16 residues. V lost 4 bases, J lost 7 bases, and 11 bases stayed unmatched. Germline loops: CDR1 LGHNA, CDR2 YNFKEQ. CDR3 loop: CASSPRTSDNTNEQFF. The CDR3 coding sequence is TGTGCCAGCAGCCCTAGGACTAGCGATAATACGAATGAGCAGTTCTTC.

CDR3 coding DNA: TGTGCCAGCAGCCAAGTTACACAGGGCCAACAGGGAATCTATGGCTACACCTTC. Its translation: CASSQVTQGQQGIYGYTF. The chain recombines TRBV4-2 with TRBJ1-2; TRBD1 might be the D (6 bases). Germline V lookup: CDR1 LGHNA, CDR2 YNFKEQ. V was cut by 1 base and J by 4 bases, with 22 bases left in between. The CDR3 has 18 residues.

This clone has a handful of counts. The chain uses TRBV5-1 and TRBJ2-2; D is unresolved. The germline V and J ends were trimmed by 0 bases and 6 bases, with 6 bases remaining between them. The germline gives CDR1 SGHRS, CDR2 YFSETQ. This CDR3 contains 13 residues. The CDR3, as DNA: TGCGCCAGCAGCTTGGCCACGGCCGGGGAGCTGTTTTTT. It yields the protein CASSLATAGELFF.

This clone has only one observation. CDR3 in amino acids: CASSRGGALNTEAFF. The CDR3 coding sequence is TGCGCCAGCAGCCGGGGGGGAGCCCTGAACACTGAAGCTTTCTTT. The chain has TRBV5-1 and TRBJ1-1; the D gene is possibly TRBD1 (5 bases). The CDR3 has 15 amino acids. The V gene lost 4 bases and the J gene lost 0 bases, with 13 bases spanning the gap. CDR1 and CDR2 from the germline V gene are SGHRS and YFSETQ.

This chain connects TRBV6-9 to TRBJ2-1; D might be TRBD2 (6 bases). V was pared by 11 bases and J by 2 bases, with 16 bases between. The CDR3 totals 14 residues. Germline V gives CDR1 MNHGY, CDR2 SVAAGI. The CDR3 DNA reads TGTGCCGGAGGGAGGACCGAAGCCTACAATGAGCAGTTCTTC. Translating gives CAGGRTEAYNEQFF.

The rearrangement links TRBV29-1 to TRBJ1-1, with a tentative D call TRBD1 (6 bases). Looked up from germline, CDR1 is SQVTM and CDR2 is ANQGSEA. This CDR3 comprises 13 residues. V lost 4 bases and J 2 bases, leaving 11 bases between the germline ends. In nucleotides, the CDR3 is TGCAGCGTTGGACAGGCGGTTAACACTGAAGCTTTCTTT. Translated, it gives CSVGQAVNTEAFF.